The clone carrying this T cell receptor beta chain showed up just a few times. Its target is not known. This specimen comes from a study of persistence of HIV-infected CD4 T cells. V lost 4 bases and J 0 bases, leaving 7 bases between the germline ends. The CDR3 sequence is 13 residues long. CDR1 and CDR2 (germline): SGHTA, FQGNSA. Cells were stimulated with overlapping HIV-1 Gag 15-mer peptides. Memory cells lacking CD40L and CD69 with high CD45RO were sorted. This was the immunoSEQ version 4 assay in survey mode. Profiled with immunoSEQ multiplex PCR; TCRdb holds only in-frame clones, not every one. The sample holds about 36,000 clones, approximately 81% seen once.

The sequence derives from an adult with HIV. The donor label of this sample is uncertain. The sample here was cultured CD4+ T cells from PBMCs, taken from a patient who received antiretroviral therapy. The gene calls are TRBV7-2 and TRBJ2-7, with D unresolved. CDR3 DNA sequence: TGTGCCAGCAGCTCGAAGTCCTCCTACGAGCAGTACTTC. This gives the protein CASSSKSSYEQYF.